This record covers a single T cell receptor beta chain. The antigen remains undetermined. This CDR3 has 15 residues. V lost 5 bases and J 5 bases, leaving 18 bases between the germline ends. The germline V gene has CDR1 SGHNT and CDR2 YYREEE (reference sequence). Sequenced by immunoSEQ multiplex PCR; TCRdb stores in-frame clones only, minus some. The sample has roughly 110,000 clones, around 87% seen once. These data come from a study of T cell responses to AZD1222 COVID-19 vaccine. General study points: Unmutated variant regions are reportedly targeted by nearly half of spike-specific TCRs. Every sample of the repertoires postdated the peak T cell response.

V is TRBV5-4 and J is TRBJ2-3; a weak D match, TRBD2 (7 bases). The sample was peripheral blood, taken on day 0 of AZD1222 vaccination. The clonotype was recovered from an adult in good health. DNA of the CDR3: TGTGCCAGCAGAGTGGGGGGGGCTCGGGTAGATACGCAGTATTTT. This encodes CASRVGGARVDTQYF.